Listed here are 23 T cell receptor beta chains from one sample, sequenced in a study of shared clonotypes between healthy human individuals. TCRdb's copy holds only in-frame clones and misses some; the assay was immunoSEQ multiplex PCR. The data contain approximately 110,000 clones, about two thirds of them singletons. Sequencing was done on a sample of memory CD8+ T cells sorted from blood. Specified subset: CD45RO+ cells pooled with CCR7-negative TemRA cells. The receptors stem from a woman aged 25 to 39 in good health.

The chain couples TRBV25-1 to TRBJ2-7; perhaps TRBD2 as D (6 bases). Germline-derived CDR1 and CDR2 are MGHDK and SYGVNS. Trimming removed 6 bases at V and 1 base at J, with 13 bases between. The CDR3 spans 14 residues. Here the CDR3 DNA reads TGTGCCAGCAGGGGGGGATCCGGATCCTACGAGCAGTACTTC. It is translated as CASRGGSGSYEQYF.

The chain joins TRBV19 to TRBJ1-1; 8 bases are shared with TRBD1. Germline assignment: CDR1 LNHDA and CDR2 SQIVND (reference sequence). This CDR3 contains 15 residues. The J segment lost 8 bases and the V segment lost 5 bases, leaving 13 bases of the junction unmatched. CDR3 sequence: CASSLPGQAFVEAFF. The CDR3 bases are TGTGCCAGTAGTCTACCGGGACAGGCTTTTGTGGAAGCTTTCTTT.

This clone has just a few counts. The genes are TRBV4-2 and TRBJ1-3; no firm D call. V was pared by 1 base and J by 4 bases, with 5 bases between. The V gene's germline CDR1 is LGHNA and CDR2 YNFKEQ. The length of the CDR3 is 13 residues. In nucleotides, the CDR3 is TGTGCCAGCAGCCAAGTAGGAGGAAACACCATATATTTT. As protein: CASSQVGGNTIYF.

The chain is built from TRBV5-1 and TRBJ1-1; 11 positions agree with TRBD1. Trimming removed 4 bases from V and 10 bases from J; junction bases left unmatched: 12. Germline-derived CDR1 and CDR2 are SGHRS and YFSETQ. The length of the CDR3 is 15 residues. The chain's CDR3 is CASSLTSDRGRRAFF. In nucleotides, the CDR3 is TGCGCCAGCAGCCTTACCTCGGACAGGGGGCGAAGAGCTTTCTTT.

CDR3 residues: CSAREHEQFF. For the CDR3, the DNA is TGCAGTGCTAGAGAACATGAGCAGTTCTTC. This sequence joins TRBV20-1 and TRBJ2-1; D is uncertain. CDR3 length: 10 residues. The germline CDR1 and CDR2 sequences are DFQATT and SNEGSKA (reference sequence). V gave up 0 bases and J gave up 8 bases, with 2 bases separating them.

The V gene is TRBV6-6, the J gene TRBJ2-7, with D possibly being TRBD1 or TRBD2 (5 bases each). Germline CDR1 and CDR2: MNHNY and SVGAGI (reference sequence). The CDR3 has 14 amino acids. V gave up 0 bases and J gave up 5 bases, with 11 bases separating them. DNA for the CDR3: TGTGCCAGCAGTTACTCCGTTTGGGGGAACGAGCAGTACTTC. This translates into CASSYSVWGNEQYF.

This clone has only a few counts. V is TRBV27 and J is TRBJ2-1; 8 bases are shared with TRBD2. The CDR3 loop spans 17 amino acids. With V trimmed by 6 bases and J by 7 bases, 17 bases remained unmatched. Germline loops: CDR1 MNHEY, CDR2 SMNVEV (reference sequence). The CDR3 DNA reads as TGTGCCAGCAGATCCGTCAGCGGGAGCTCCCCGGTAAATGAGCAGTTCTTC. It encodes CASRSVSGSSPVNEQFF.

V and J are TRBV21-1 and TRBJ1-6; the table assigns TRBD1, which was not confirmed against the DNA. TRBV21-1 is a pseudogene. The length of the CDR3 is 16 residues. The CDR3 reads CASSEKNRDRSSPLHF. DNA for the CDR3: TGTGCCAGCAGCGAAAAAAACAGGGATCGGAGTTCACCCCTCCACTTT.

This clone was recorded once. CDR3 protein: CATRSLVAGGYEQYF. In DNA form, the CDR3 reads TGCGCCACCCGGAGTCTGGTAGCGGGAGGTTACGAGCAGTACTTC. The rearrangement uses TRBV10-2 and TRBJ2-7; 10 bases are a match to TRBD2. The J segment lost 4 bases and the V segment lost 10 bases, leaving 13 bases of the junction unmatched. This CDR3 region has 15 residues. CDR1 is WSHSY, CDR2 SAAADI, per germline.

V usage is TRBV19 and J usage is TRBJ1-2; TRBD1 agrees at 9 bases. The CDR3 has 14 residues. J lost 3 bases, V lost 2 bases, and 1 base had no gene match. Germline loops: CDR1 LNHDA, CDR2 SQIVND (reference sequence). The CDR3 here is CASSIWTGDYGYTF. The CDR3, as DNA: TGTGCCAGTAGTATATGGACAGGGGACTATGGCTACACCTTC.

The V and J genes are TRBV7-8 and TRBJ2-7; D might be TRBD1 or TRBD2, each matching 5 bases. V was shortened by 2 bases and J by 2 bases, with 10 bases between the two germline ends. Germline loops: CDR1 SGHVS, CDR2 FQNEAQ. The CDR3 contains 14 residues. CDR3 sequence (DNA): TGTGCCAGCAGCTTATCCGGGACCCCCTACGAGCAGTACTTC. It yields the protein CASSLSGTPYEQYF.

This rearrangement joins TRBV1 to TRBJ2-1; TRBD2 reflects the table's D call only, with no check against the DNA. TRBV1 is flagged as a pseudogene. This CDR3 contains 14 residues. CDR3 sequence: CTSISGSAYNEQFF. CDR3 in DNA: TGCACCAGCATAAGCGGGAGCGCCTACAATGAGCAGTTCTTC.

The V and J genes are TRBV21-1 and TRBJ1-4; TRBD1 is the table's D call, not checked against the DNA. TRBV21-1 is noted as a pseudogene. The CDR3 length is 18 residues. In DNA form, the CDR3 reads TGTGCCAGCAGCAGCCGGGACAGGGGCCGGCCGCCTAATGAAAAACTGTTTTTT. Translated, it gives CASSSRDRGRPPNEKLFF.

V and J are TRBV4-1 and TRBJ1-2; D may be TRBD1 (6 bases). V was trimmed by 0 bases and J by 5 bases, leaving 13 bases between them. CDR1 and CDR2 (germline): MGHRA, YSYEKL. This CDR3 comprises 15 residues. The CDR3 loop is CASSQDGGQQYGYTF. The CDR3 DNA is TGCGCCAGCAGCCAAGATGGCGGACAGCAGTATGGCTACACCTTC.

This clone came up a few times. The J gene is TRBJ2-7, the V gene TRBV6-6; unclear D gene. V was pared by 4 bases and J by 6 bases, with 19 bases between. Germline values: CDR1 MNHNY, CDR2 SVGAGI (reference sequence). The CDR3 loop spans 15 amino acids. CDR3 in amino acids: CASSFTQPLFGEQYF. The CDR3 bases are TGTGCCAGCAGTTTTACCCAACCGCTATTCGGCGAGCAGTACTTC.

This clone was seen a few times. The rearrangement joins TRBV19 to TRBJ2-2; D is possibly TRBD1 (6 bases). The CDR3 consists of 14 residues. Trimming removed 8 bases at V and 2 bases at J, with 12 bases between. Germline loops: CDR1 LNHDA, CDR2 SQIVND (reference sequence). CDR3 bases: TGTGCCAGTGTCCACAGGGTAAACACCGGGGAGCTGTTTTTT. It specifies CASVHRVNTGELFF. Filled out from reference TRBV19 and TRBJ2-2, the complete variable domain reads DGGITQSPKYLFRKEGQNVTLSCEQNLNHDAMYWYRQDPGQGLRLIYYSQIVNDFQKGDIAEGYSVSREKKESFPLTVTSAQKNPTAFYLCASVHRVNTGELFFGEGSRLTVL.

The chain couples TRBV5-1 to TRBJ2-1; 10 positions agree with TRBD2. The V gene's germline CDR1 is SGHRS and CDR2 YFSETQ. The V gene end was trimmed by 2 bases and the J gene end by 3 bases; junction bases not matched to a gene: 11. CDR3 length: 18 residues. CDR3 in amino acids: CASSFGGPGLADYNEQFF. CDR3 coding DNA: TGCGCCAGCAGCTTTGGCGGGCCAGGACTAGCGGACTACAATGAGCAGTTCTTC.

The chain carries TRBV9 and TRBJ2-2, with TRBD2 as a possible D gene (5 bases). Trimming took 3 bases from V and 3 from J, leaving 15 bases between them. The germline gives CDR1 SGDLS, CDR2 YYNGEE. This CDR3 comprises 16 residues. The CDR3 sequence: CASSGGWRADTGELFF. In nucleotides, the CDR3 is TGTGCCAGCAGCGGCGGTTGGCGGGCGGACACCGGGGAGCTGTTTTTT.

The CDR3, as DNA: TGTGCCAGCAGTTCCACTCCGGACAGGGGGGGTTCACCCCTCCACTTT. It specifies CASSSTPDRGGSPLHF. The V call is TRBV27, the J call TRBJ1-6; 10 bases are a match to TRBD1. The length of the CDR3 is 16 residues. Germline V CDR1 and CDR2: MNHEY, SMNVEV (reference sequence). V was clipped by 4 bases and J by 9 bases; unmatched bases: 9.

Ten or more counts support this clone. This sequence joins TRBV6-1 and TRBJ2-7, with 14 nucleotides matching TRBD2. This CDR3 spans 15 amino acids. V shed 3 bases and J 5 bases; nucleotides not matched to a gene: 3. Germline CDR1 and CDR2: MNHNS and SASEGT. The CDR3 here is CASSEGTSGSNEQYF. The CDR3 DNA sequence: TGTGCCAGCAGTGAGGGGACTAGCGGGAGCAACGAGCAGTACTTC.

The chain carries TRBV28 and TRBJ2-7; TRBD2 matches at 9 bases. The CDR3 has 15 amino acids. Trimming cost V 3 bases and J 1 base; bases outside gene matches: 4. Germline CDR1 is MDHEN and CDR2 is SYDVKM. The DNA of the CDR3 is TGTGCCAGCAGTTTTTGTCTAGCGGGGTCCTACGAGCAGTACTTC. Encoded protein: CASSFCLAGSYEQYF.

The chain links TRBV27 to TRBJ2-4; possible D gene TRBD2, 5 bases. V was pared by 6 bases and J by 0 bases, with 15 bases between. Germline CDR1 reads MNHEY; CDR2 reads SMNVEV (reference sequence). The CDR3 spans 16 residues. The CDR3 DNA reads TGTGCCAGCAGCCCCAACCCGGGGATAGCCAAAAACATTCAGTACTTC. Protein sequence: CASSPNPGIAKNIQYF.

This sequence joins TRBV28 and TRBJ1-2; 9 bases line up with TRBD1. The CDR3 has 14 amino acids. Losses at the gene ends were 7 bases for V and 7 bases for J; bases not matched to a gene: 10. CDR1 is MDHEN, CDR2 SYDVKM, per germline. CDR3 amino acids: CASTTGDRDGGYTF. The CDR3 nucleotides read TGTGCCAGCACGACCGGGGACAGGGACGGTGGCTACACCTTC.